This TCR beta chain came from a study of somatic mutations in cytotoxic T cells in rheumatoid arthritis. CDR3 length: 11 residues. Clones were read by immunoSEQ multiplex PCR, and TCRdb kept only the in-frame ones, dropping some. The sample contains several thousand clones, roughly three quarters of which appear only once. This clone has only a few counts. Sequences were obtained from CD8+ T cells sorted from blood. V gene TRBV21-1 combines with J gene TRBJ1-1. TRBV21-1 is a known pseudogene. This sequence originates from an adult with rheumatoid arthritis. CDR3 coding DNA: TGTGCCAGCAATCCGCCCACTGAAGCTTTCTTT. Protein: CASNPPTEAFF.